This TCR beta chain is from a study of T-cell memory formation after mild COVID-19. The overall study: TCR clusters largely stayed donor specific. Study-level findings and limits: Pre-infection memory harbored some responding clones, suggesting cross-reactive memory joined. CD4+ contracting clones were found mainly in CM and EM, and CD8+ ones in EMRA.

5'RACE with constant-segment primers yielded barcoded, UMI-tagged TCR alpha and TCR beta cDNA libraries. A single record per CDR3 protein comes from TCRdb applying MiXCR to the 5' RACE reads. The table includes hundreds of thousands of distinct CDR3 sequences, 15% to 20% detected once. A remark on this clonotype: Antigen specificity is unknown.

The CDR3 spans 13 residues. CDR1 is SGHVS and CDR2 is FNYEAQ in the germline V gene. Trimming pared 4 bases from V and 6 bases from J, leaving 13 bases between. This receptor was identified in an adult woman who had mild COVID-19 (a few samples of this study predate the infection). Cell type and time point are not known. J is TRBJ2-7 and V is TRBV7-6; tentatively, D is TRBD1 or TRBD2 (5 bases each). The material sequenced was PBMCs or a T cell subset sorted from them (not recorded which). CDR3 DNA sequence: TGTGCCAGCAGCTCGACGGTCGGGACCGAGCAGTACTTC. Translated, it gives CASSSTVGTEQYF.